The subject of this entry is one TCR beta chain. Germline lookup yields CDR1 DFQATT and CDR2 SNEGSKA (reference sequence). V was pared by 6 bases and J by 2 bases, with 14 bases between. This CDR3 region has 14 residues. A single record per CDR3 protein comes from TCRdb applying MiXCR to the 5' RACE reads. The sample has some 71,000 distinct CDR3 sequences, roughly 9.5% seen once. The sample comes from a study of early T cells in non-severe SARS-CoV-2 infection. In the study overall: Unsorted whole-blood RNA was sequenced in bulk, leaving chains unpaired.

This receptor was obtained from an adult who was a healthcare worker with PCR-confirmed SARS-CoV-2 infection or an uninfected control (not recorded which). The V and J genes are TRBV20-1 and TRBJ2-4, with D perhaps matching TRBD2 (5 bases). The sequencing sample was made of whole blood. For the CDR3, the DNA is TGCAGTGCAGGGTATAGCGCTACCAAAAACATTCAGTACTTC. This translates into CSAGYSATKNIQYF.